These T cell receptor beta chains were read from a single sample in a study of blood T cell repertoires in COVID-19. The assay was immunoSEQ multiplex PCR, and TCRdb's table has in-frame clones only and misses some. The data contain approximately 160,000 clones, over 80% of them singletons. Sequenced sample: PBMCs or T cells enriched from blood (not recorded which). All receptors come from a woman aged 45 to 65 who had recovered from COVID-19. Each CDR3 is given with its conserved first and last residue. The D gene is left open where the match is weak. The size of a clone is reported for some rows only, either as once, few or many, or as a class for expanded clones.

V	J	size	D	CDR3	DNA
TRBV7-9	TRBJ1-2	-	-	CASSLAFRNYGYTF	TGTGCCAGCAGCTTAGCGTTCAGGAACTATGGCTACACCTTC
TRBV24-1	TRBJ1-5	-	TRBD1	CATSGDSYSNQPQHF	TGTGCCACCAGTGGGGACAGTTATAGCAATCAGCCCCAGCATTTT
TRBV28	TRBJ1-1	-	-	CASTTRVGAFF	TGTGCCAGCACCACCAGGGTGGGGGCTTTCTTT
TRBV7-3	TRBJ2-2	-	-	CASSLIIGGPGELFF	TGTGCCAGCAGCTTGATCATTGGAGGTCCCGGGGAGCTGTTTTTT
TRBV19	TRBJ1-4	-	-	CASSMGLSGEKLFF	TGTGCCAGTAGTATGGGTCTTTCGGGGGAAAAACTGTTTTTT
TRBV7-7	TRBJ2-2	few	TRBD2	CASSPLPFSGATGELFF	TGTGCTAGCAGCCCCCTGCCCTTTAGCGGGGCCACCGGGGAGCTGTTTTTT
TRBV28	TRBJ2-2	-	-	CASSLGFGELFF	TGTGCCAGCAGTTTGGGCTTCGGGGAGCTGTTTTTT
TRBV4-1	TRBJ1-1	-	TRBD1	CASSQVDREGTEAFF	TGCGCCAGCAGCCAGGTGGACAGGGAGGGCACTGAAGCTTTCTTT
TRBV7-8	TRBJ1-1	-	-	CASSSRGQGMNTEAFF	TGTGCCAGCAGCTCGCGCGGTCAGGGCATGAACACTGAAGCTTTCTTT
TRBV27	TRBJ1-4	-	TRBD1	CASRPGQYNEKLFF	TGTGCCAGCAGACCGGGACAGTACAATGAAAAACTGTTTTTT
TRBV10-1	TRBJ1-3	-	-	CAGSTGTGNTIYF	TGCGCCGGCTCGACAGGAACTGGAAACACCATATATTTT